Presented here are 26 T cell receptor beta chains from one specimen sequenced in a study of PD-1 blockade in mismatch repair-deficient tumors. The table came from immunoSEQ multiplex PCR; TCRdb's copy has only in-frame clones and leaves some out. The profile shows about 22,000 clones, around four fifths of them singletons. The sample here was peripheral blood, taken 2 weeks after starting pembrolizumab. Receptors originate from an adult with mismatch repair-deficient cancer.

The chain carries TRBV4-3 and TRBJ2-3; 10 nucleotides line up with TRBD2. CDR3 length: 15 amino acids. The V and J ends lost 4 bases and 6 bases, in that order; junction bases with no gene match: 7. The V gene's germline CDR1 is LGHNA and CDR2 YSLEER. The CDR3 protein is CASSPLAGGGDTQYF. The CDR3 coding sequence is TGCGCCAGCAGCCCCTTAGCGGGGGGAGGGGATACGCAGTATTTT.

This chain joins TRBV28 and TRBJ1-5; 10 bases map to TRBD1. V shed 4 bases and J 2 bases; nucleotides not matched to a gene: 5. Germline loops: CDR1 MDHEN, CDR2 SYDVKM. The CDR3 has 16 residues. CDR3 DNA: TGTGCCAGCAGTTCCCCCGGGACAGGGGGCAATCAGCCCCAGCATTTT. Its protein product is CASSSPGTGGNQPQHF. Filled out from reference TRBV28 and TRBJ1-5, the complete variable domain reads DVKVTQSSRYLVKRTGEKVFLECVQDMDHENMFWYRQDPGLGLRLIYFSYDVKMKEKGDIPEGYSVSREKKERFSLILESASTNQTSMYLCASSSPGTGGNQPQHFGDGTRLSIL.

This clone is large in the sample. This sequence joins TRBV28 and TRBJ2-3; TRBD1 or TRBD2 may be the D gene (5 bases each). This CDR3 is built from 14 residues. V dropped 3 bases and J dropped 0 bases, with 7 bases sitting between them. Germline-derived CDR1 and CDR2 are MDHEN and SYDVKM. For the CDR3, the DNA is TGTGCCAGCAGTTTTGGGGGAAGCACAGATACGCAGTATTTT. The encoded protein is CASSFGGSTDTQYF. Full variable domain (outside the CDR3, taken from reference TRBV28 and TRBJ2-3): DVKVTQSSRYLVKRTGEKVFLECVQDMDHENMFWYRQDPGLGLRLIYFSYDVKMKEKGDIPEGYSVSREKKERFSLILESASTNQTSMYLCASSFGGSTDTQYFGPGTRLTVL.

This chain uses TRBV7-9 with TRBJ2-1; possible D gene TRBD2, 5 bases. The CDR3 consists of 16 residues. V lost 4 bases and J 4 bases, leaving 17 bases between the germline ends. The germline V gene has CDR1 SEHNR and CDR2 FQNEAQ (reference sequence). The CDR3, as DNA: TGTGCCAGCAGCTCAAAACCTGGACTGAATTACAATGAGCAGTTCTTC. It translates to CASSSKPGLNYNEQFF.

V usage is TRBV21-1 and J usage is TRBJ2-7; the D call in the table, TRBD1, was not verified against the DNA. TRBV21-1 is reported as a pseudogene. The length of the CDR3 is 15 residues. The CDR3 DNA is TGTGCCAGCTATCCCGCCCGGGACAGCTCCTACGAGCAGTACTTC. Protein product: CASYPARDSSYEQYF.

The rearrangement joins TRBV7-9 to TRBJ2-5, with D possibly matching TRBD1 (5 bases). V lost 4 bases, J lost 2 bases, and 11 bases lay in between. CDR1 and CDR2 (germline): SEHNR, FQNEAQ (reference sequence). The CDR3 has 14 amino acids. The CDR3 nucleotides are TGTGCCAGCAGCTACGACAGAGAACAAGAGACCCAGTACTTC. Translation gives CASSYDREQETQYF.

This sequence joins TRBV5-8 and TRBJ2-5, with a possible D match to TRBD2 (5 bases). There are 16 residues in the CDR3. Trimming left V 7 bases short and J 2 bases short, with 21 bases between. Germline V gene data show CDR1 as SGHTS and CDR2 as YDEGEE. The chain's CDR3 is CASLLGTFGLQETQYF. The DNA of the CDR3 is TGTGCCAGCCTATTAGGAACCTTTGGACTTCAAGAGACCCAGTACTTC.

This clone has a single count. This chain uses TRBV7-2 with TRBJ2-1, with a possible D match to TRBD2 (5 bases). CDR1 and CDR2 from the germline V gene are SGHTA and FQGNSA. The germline V and J ends were trimmed by 5 bases and 0 bases, with 5 bases remaining between them. The CDR3 spans 13 residues. In nucleotides, the CDR3 is TGTGCCAGCAGCGGGAGCTCCTACAATGAGCAGTTCTTC. Translated: CASSGSSYNEQFF.

The rearrangement joins TRBV6-6 to TRBJ1-5, with 8 nucleotides matching TRBD1. The CDR3 totals 15 residues. The germline gives CDR1 MNHNY, CDR2 SVGAGI (reference sequence). Trimming at V came to 1 base and at J to 3 bases, leaving 2 bases not matched to a gene. CDR3 in amino acids: CASSYLTGDNQPQHF. The DNA for the CDR3 is TGTGCCAGCAGTTACTTGACAGGGGACAATCAGCCCCAGCATTTT.

J is TRBJ2-1 and V is TRBV29-1; TRBD2 matches 12 bases. Trimming at V came to 3 bases and at J to 7 bases, leaving 7 bases not matched to a gene. Germline V gene data show CDR1 as SQVTM and CDR2 as ANQGSEA. This CDR3 contains 15 residues. The CDR3 is CSVDQGLAGRNEQFF. In nucleotides, the CDR3 is TGCAGCGTTGACCAAGGACTAGCGGGGAGAAATGAGCAGTTCTTC.

This sequence joins TRBV5-4 and TRBJ2-5, with TRBD2 matching over 7 bases. From germline, CDR1 is SGHNT and CDR2 YYREEE (reference sequence). V gave up 10 bases and J gave up 0 bases; unmatched junction bases: 3. The length of the CDR3 is 12 residues. CDR3 DNA: TGTGCCGTGGGGGGGTACCAAGAGACCCAGTACTTC. It is translated as CAVGGYQETQYF.

This sequence joins TRBV20-1 and TRBJ2-5, with D perhaps matching TRBD1 (5 bases). Germline V lookup: CDR1 DFQATT, CDR2 SNEGSKA (reference sequence). The CDR3 runs to 11 residues. V dropped 6 bases and J dropped 4 bases, with 9 bases sitting between them. CDR3 residues: CSALTVETQYF. In nucleotides, the CDR3 is TGCAGTGCCCTGACAGTAGAGACCCAGTACTTC.

The rearrangement links TRBV19 to TRBJ2-3; 7 nucleotides align to TRBD1. This CDR3 comprises 15 residues. Trimming removed 1 base from V and 7 bases from J; junction bases left unmatched: 8. Germline-derived CDR1 and CDR2 are LNHDA and SQIVND (reference sequence). The chain's CDR3 is CASSIGGTAGYTQYF. The CDR3 DNA reads as TGTGCCAGTAGTATAGGTGGGACAGCCGGGTATACGCAGTATTTT.

The V gene is TRBV5-1, the J gene TRBJ1-3; possibly TRBD1 for D (5 bases). The CDR3 covers 16 residues. In germline, CDR1 is SGHRS, CDR2 YFSETQ. V lost 4 bases and J lost 4, with 18 bases in between. For the CDR3, the DNA is TGCGCCAGCAGCATCAGCGACCAGGGCCGAGGAAACACCATATATTTT. Protein sequence: CASSISDQGRGNTIYF. The whole variable domain, filled in from reference TRBV5-1 and TRBJ1-3, reads KAGVTQTPRYLIKTRGQQVTLSCSPISGHRSVSWYQQTPGQGLQFLFEYFSETQRNKGNFPGRFSGRQFSNSRSEMNVSTLELGDSALYLCASSISDQGRGNTIYFGEGSWLTVV.

In DNA form, the CDR3 reads TGTGCCATCAGTGAGTCAGGGACGGTCCTGACCTACGAGCAGTACTTC. Its protein is CAISESGTVLTYEQYF. This chain connects TRBV10-3 to TRBJ2-7, with D tentatively TRBD1 or TRBD2 (5 bases each). The CDR3 length is 16 residues. The V gene lost 0 bases and the J gene lost 2 bases, with 14 bases spanning the gap. From germline, CDR1 is ENHRY and CDR2 SYGVKD.

This chain links TRBV7-8 with TRBJ1-1; 8 positions match TRBD1. The V gene end was trimmed by 4 bases and the J gene end by 4 bases; junction bases not matched to a gene: 14. Germline assignment: CDR1 SGHVS and CDR2 FQNEAQ. The CDR3 loop spans 17 amino acids. The DNA for the CDR3 is TGTGCCAGCAGCTCTGCAGGGGGCGCAAGGATGGGCACTGAAGCTTTCTTT. Amino acids: CASSSAGGARMGTEAFF. The full variable domain, its missing parts supplied by reference TRBV7-8 and TRBJ1-1, is GAGVSQSPRYKVAKRGQDVALRCDPISGHVSLFWYQQALGQGPEFLTYFQNEAQLDKSGLPSDRFFAERPEGSVSTLKIQRTQQEDSAVYLCASSSAGGARMGTEAFFGQGTRLTVV.

The table lists this clone with a count of one. The chain couples TRBV2 to TRBJ2-3; D might be TRBD2 (5 bases). The germline V and J ends were trimmed by 6 bases and 3 bases, with 10 bases remaining between them. This CDR3 has 13 amino acids. Germline CDR1 is SNHLY and CDR2 is FYNNEI. CDR3 loop: CASRVGGTDTQYF. CDR3 nucleotides: TGTGCCAGCAGGGTCGGCGGGACAGATACGCAGTATTTT. Full variable domain (remainder filled in from reference TRBV2 and TRBJ2-3): EPEVTQTPSHQVTQMGQEVILRCVPISNHLYFYWYRQILGQKVEFLVSFYNNEISEKSEIFDDQFSVERPDGSNFTLKIRSTKLEDSAMYFCASRVGGTDTQYFGPGTRLTVL.

The V call is TRBV6-6, the J call TRBJ1-5; D may be TRBD1 (5 bases). Germline assignment: CDR1 MNHNY and CDR2 SVGAGI (reference sequence). The CDR3 is made up of 14 amino acids. Trimming cost V 0 bases and J 2 bases, with 5 bases left between them. The CDR3 protein is CASSYSTGNQPQHF. The CDR3 DNA is TGTGCCAGCAGTTACTCGACAGGCAATCAGCCCCAGCATTTT.

The chain joins TRBV7-2 to TRBJ2-3; tentative D call: TRBD1 (6 bases). This CDR3 contains 14 residues. V was trimmed by 2 bases and J by 6 bases, leaving 12 bases between them. Looked up from germline, CDR1 is SGHTA and CDR2 is FQGNSA. The CDR3 loop is CASSLYGGADTQYF. DNA of the CDR3: TGTGCCAGCAGCTTATATGGGGGCGCCGATACGCAGTATTTT.

V gene TRBV30 combines with J gene TRBJ1-5; unclear D gene. Germline CDR1 GTSNPN, CDR2 SVGIG (reference sequence). CDR3 length equals 14 residues. V lost 0 bases and J 2 bases, leaving 8 bases between the germline ends. The CDR3 sequence: CAWSVQWGNQPQHF. The CDR3 DNA reads TGTGCCTGGAGTGTACAGTGGGGCAATCAGCCCCAGCATTTT.

The chain employs TRBV11-2 and TRBJ2-7; D uncertain. Germline CDR1 and CDR2: SGHAT and FQNNGV. This CDR3 spans 11 amino acids. V lost 5 bases to trimming and J lost 2 bases, with 4 bases between them. The CDR3 coding sequence is TGTGCCAGCAGCACAGCCTACGAGCAGTACTTC. It specifies CASSTAYEQYF.

This sequence joins TRBV28 and TRBJ2-5, with a possible D match to TRBD1 (6 bases). The CDR3 is 13 amino acids. V lost 6 bases and J lost 3, with 11 bases in between. Germline V gene lookup returns CDR1 MDHEN and CDR2 SYDVKM. CDR3 amino acids: CASRSAGEETQYF. Written as DNA, the CDR3 is TGTGCCAGCAGGTCGGCAGGGGAAGAGACCCAGTACTTC.

The chain uses TRBV10-2 and TRBJ2-2; possibly TRBD1 for D (7 bases). CDR1 is WSHSY and CDR2 is SAAADI in the germline V gene. V gave up 7 bases and J gave up 5 bases, with 14 bases separating them. This CDR3 has 14 amino acids. This CDR3 reads CASTPSGGTGELFF. The CDR3 DNA is TGCGCCAGCACCCCGTCAGGGGGGACCGGGGAGCTGTTTTTT.

The gene calls are TRBV6-1 and TRBJ2-5, with D maybe TRBD1 (6 bases). The DNA end lines up better with TRBJ2-7; the J call may be wrong. CDR1 MNHNS and CDR2 SASEGT come from the germline V gene. The CDR3 has 15 amino acids. CDR3 nucleotide sequence: TGTGCCAGCAGTGAAGCGTCTCAGGGGAGCCACGAGCAGTACTTC. This encodes CASSEASQGSHEQYF.

The chain recombines TRBV28 with TRBJ1-5; TRBD1 might be the D (6 bases). V dropped 3 bases and J dropped 6 bases, with 15 bases sitting between them. The CDR3 is 15 amino acids. Germline V gene lookup returns CDR1 MDHEN and CDR2 SYDVKM. The CDR3 DNA sequence: TGTGCCAGCAGTTTTTGGTCAGGGGAGGGTCAGCCCCAGCATTTT. The encoded protein is CASSFWSGEGQPQHF. The entire variable domain, with the rest obtained from reference TRBV28 and TRBJ1-5, is as follows: DVKVTQSSRYLVKRTGEKVFLECVQDMDHENMFWYRQDPGLGLRLIYFSYDVKMKEKGDIPEGYSVSREKKERFSLILESASTNQTSMYLCASSFWSGEGQPQHFGDGTRLSIL.

DNA for the CDR3: TGCAGTGCTAGTACGGAGACCCAGTACTTC. This gives the protein CSASTETQYF. The chain couples TRBV20-1 to TRBJ2-5, with D unclear. The CDR3 extends over 10 amino acids. Trimming pared 3 bases from V and 5 bases from J, leaving 4 bases between. Per germline, CDR1 DFQATT and CDR2 SNEGSKA (reference sequence).